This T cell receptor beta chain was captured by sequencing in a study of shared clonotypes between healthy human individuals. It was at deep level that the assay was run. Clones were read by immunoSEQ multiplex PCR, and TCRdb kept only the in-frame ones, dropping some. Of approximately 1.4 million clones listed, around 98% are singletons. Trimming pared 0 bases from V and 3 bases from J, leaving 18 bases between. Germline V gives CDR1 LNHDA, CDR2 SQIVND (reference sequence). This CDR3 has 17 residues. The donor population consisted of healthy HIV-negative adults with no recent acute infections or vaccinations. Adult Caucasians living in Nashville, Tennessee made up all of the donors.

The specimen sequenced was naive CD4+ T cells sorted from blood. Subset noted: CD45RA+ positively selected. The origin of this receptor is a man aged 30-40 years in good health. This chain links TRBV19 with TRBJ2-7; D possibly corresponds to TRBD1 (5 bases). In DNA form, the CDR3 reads TGTGCCAGTAGTATAGATCTGGGGCAGGGAAGGAACTACGAGCAGTACTTC. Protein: CASSIDLGQGRNYEQYF.